Listed below are T cell receptor beta chains from one sample, sequenced in a study of blood T cell repertoires in COVID-19. Here immunoSEQ multiplex PCR was the method, and the copy in TCRdb shows in-frame clones only, minus some. The sample includes around 300,000 clones, around 90% of them seen just once. Sequences were obtained from PBMCs or T cells enriched from blood (not recorded which). These receptors all stem from a woman aged 40 to 50 who had recovered from COVID-19. Each CDR3 is given without its conserved first and last residue. Fields, in order: CDR3 protein, clone size, V gene, J gene. Rows may omit the clone size; those that give it use once, few, many or a size class.

ASSPRTGRGYT	-	TRBV7-7	TRBJ1-2
ASSESGTANTEAF	once	TRBV11-3	TRBJ1-1
ASSLIFAAGTEAF	-	TRBV13	TRBJ1-1
ASSLDRAVGELF	-	TRBV11-3	TRBJ2-2
ASSQVMGQRGLTDTQY	-	TRBV3-1/TRBV3-2	TRBJ2-3
ASSWRAEGDPTYEQY	-	TRBV5-6	TRBJ2-7
AISDEGHLSYGYT	-	TRBV10-3	TRBJ1-2
ASSLTRTGISNEQY	-	TRBV11-2	TRBJ2-7
ASSQDLGLAGSHTQY	-	TRBV3-1/TRBV3-2	TRBJ2-3
ASSFGTRGWDEQF	-	TRBV4-1	TRBJ2-1
ASTLRDRVSDTQY	-	TRBV7-9	TRBJ2-3
ASSPDRGLTYEQY	-	TRBV7-2	TRBJ2-7
ASSLDRGNTEAF	-	TRBV7-8	TRBJ1-1
ASSYAASGANVLT	-	TRBV6-5	TRBJ2-6
ASSEGVSGDQPQH	-	TRBV7-2	TRBJ1-5
ASILGRTNYGYT	-	TRBV2	TRBJ1-2
ASSEVYTGAMNTEAF	-	TRBV2	TRBJ1-1
ASSLSGRVEETQY	few	TRBV13	TRBJ2-5
ATTGFGPYSNQPQH	-	TRBV7-3	TRBJ1-5
ASSYTRLPFTDTQY	-	TRBV6-5	TRBJ2-3
AISEGRGTATNEKLF	-	TRBV10-3	TRBJ1-4